What follows are 3 T cell receptor beta chains derived from one specimen sequenced in a study of cytomegalovirus exposure and HLA in healthy donors. Produced via immunoSEQ multiplex PCR; TCRdb's table is partial and in-frame only. Altogether some 140,000 clones are present, approximately 85% being singletons, with the ten largest covering approximately 1.4%. The specimen was PBMCs. These receptor sequences come from a young woman in good health and CMV-seronegative.

The chain is built from TRBV7-8 and TRBJ2-3; TRBD1 aligns across 7 bases. Germline lookup yields CDR1 SGHVS and CDR2 FQNEAQ. This CDR3 has 16 amino acids. J lost 2 bases, V lost 5 bases, and 10 bases had no gene match. CDR3 in DNA: TGTGCCAGCAGCCCAGGGGACAGTTTTTTCACAGATACGCAGTATTTT. Translating it yields CASSPGDSFFTDTQYF.

The rearrangement uses TRBV11-3 and TRBJ2-5; 15 nucleotides line up with TRBD2. The V and J ends lost 4 bases and 5 bases, in that order; junction bases with no gene match: 5. From germline, CDR1 is SGHNT and CDR2 YENEEA. The CDR3 is 16 amino acids. CDR3 DNA: TGTGCCAGCAGCTCCCGGACTAGCGGGGGGGCGGAGACCCAGTACTTC. Its protein is CASSSRTSGGAETQYF.

J is TRBJ1-1 and V is TRBV4-1; a weak D match, TRBD1 (6 bases). The V end was cut by 4 bases, the J end by 4 bases, with 22 bases between. The germline V gene encodes CDR1 MGHRA and CDR2 YSYEKL. The length of the CDR3 is 17 residues. The CDR3 DNA reads TGCGCCAGCAGCCGGGGGGGGGCAGGGAGGCATGTCACTGAAGCTTTCTTT. As protein: CASSRGGAGRHVTEAFF.